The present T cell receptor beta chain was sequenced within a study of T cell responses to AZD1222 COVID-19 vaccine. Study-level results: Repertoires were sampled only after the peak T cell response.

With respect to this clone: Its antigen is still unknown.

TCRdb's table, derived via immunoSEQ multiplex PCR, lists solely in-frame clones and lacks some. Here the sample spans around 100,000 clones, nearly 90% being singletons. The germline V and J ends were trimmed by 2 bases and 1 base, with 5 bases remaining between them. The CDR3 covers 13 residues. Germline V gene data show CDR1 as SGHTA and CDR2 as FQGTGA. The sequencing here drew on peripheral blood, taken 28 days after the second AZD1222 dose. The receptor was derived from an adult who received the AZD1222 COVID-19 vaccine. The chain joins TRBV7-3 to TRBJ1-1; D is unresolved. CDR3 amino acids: CASSLQGNTEAFF. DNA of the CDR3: TGTGCCAGCAGCTTACAAGGGAACACTGAAGCTTTCTTT.